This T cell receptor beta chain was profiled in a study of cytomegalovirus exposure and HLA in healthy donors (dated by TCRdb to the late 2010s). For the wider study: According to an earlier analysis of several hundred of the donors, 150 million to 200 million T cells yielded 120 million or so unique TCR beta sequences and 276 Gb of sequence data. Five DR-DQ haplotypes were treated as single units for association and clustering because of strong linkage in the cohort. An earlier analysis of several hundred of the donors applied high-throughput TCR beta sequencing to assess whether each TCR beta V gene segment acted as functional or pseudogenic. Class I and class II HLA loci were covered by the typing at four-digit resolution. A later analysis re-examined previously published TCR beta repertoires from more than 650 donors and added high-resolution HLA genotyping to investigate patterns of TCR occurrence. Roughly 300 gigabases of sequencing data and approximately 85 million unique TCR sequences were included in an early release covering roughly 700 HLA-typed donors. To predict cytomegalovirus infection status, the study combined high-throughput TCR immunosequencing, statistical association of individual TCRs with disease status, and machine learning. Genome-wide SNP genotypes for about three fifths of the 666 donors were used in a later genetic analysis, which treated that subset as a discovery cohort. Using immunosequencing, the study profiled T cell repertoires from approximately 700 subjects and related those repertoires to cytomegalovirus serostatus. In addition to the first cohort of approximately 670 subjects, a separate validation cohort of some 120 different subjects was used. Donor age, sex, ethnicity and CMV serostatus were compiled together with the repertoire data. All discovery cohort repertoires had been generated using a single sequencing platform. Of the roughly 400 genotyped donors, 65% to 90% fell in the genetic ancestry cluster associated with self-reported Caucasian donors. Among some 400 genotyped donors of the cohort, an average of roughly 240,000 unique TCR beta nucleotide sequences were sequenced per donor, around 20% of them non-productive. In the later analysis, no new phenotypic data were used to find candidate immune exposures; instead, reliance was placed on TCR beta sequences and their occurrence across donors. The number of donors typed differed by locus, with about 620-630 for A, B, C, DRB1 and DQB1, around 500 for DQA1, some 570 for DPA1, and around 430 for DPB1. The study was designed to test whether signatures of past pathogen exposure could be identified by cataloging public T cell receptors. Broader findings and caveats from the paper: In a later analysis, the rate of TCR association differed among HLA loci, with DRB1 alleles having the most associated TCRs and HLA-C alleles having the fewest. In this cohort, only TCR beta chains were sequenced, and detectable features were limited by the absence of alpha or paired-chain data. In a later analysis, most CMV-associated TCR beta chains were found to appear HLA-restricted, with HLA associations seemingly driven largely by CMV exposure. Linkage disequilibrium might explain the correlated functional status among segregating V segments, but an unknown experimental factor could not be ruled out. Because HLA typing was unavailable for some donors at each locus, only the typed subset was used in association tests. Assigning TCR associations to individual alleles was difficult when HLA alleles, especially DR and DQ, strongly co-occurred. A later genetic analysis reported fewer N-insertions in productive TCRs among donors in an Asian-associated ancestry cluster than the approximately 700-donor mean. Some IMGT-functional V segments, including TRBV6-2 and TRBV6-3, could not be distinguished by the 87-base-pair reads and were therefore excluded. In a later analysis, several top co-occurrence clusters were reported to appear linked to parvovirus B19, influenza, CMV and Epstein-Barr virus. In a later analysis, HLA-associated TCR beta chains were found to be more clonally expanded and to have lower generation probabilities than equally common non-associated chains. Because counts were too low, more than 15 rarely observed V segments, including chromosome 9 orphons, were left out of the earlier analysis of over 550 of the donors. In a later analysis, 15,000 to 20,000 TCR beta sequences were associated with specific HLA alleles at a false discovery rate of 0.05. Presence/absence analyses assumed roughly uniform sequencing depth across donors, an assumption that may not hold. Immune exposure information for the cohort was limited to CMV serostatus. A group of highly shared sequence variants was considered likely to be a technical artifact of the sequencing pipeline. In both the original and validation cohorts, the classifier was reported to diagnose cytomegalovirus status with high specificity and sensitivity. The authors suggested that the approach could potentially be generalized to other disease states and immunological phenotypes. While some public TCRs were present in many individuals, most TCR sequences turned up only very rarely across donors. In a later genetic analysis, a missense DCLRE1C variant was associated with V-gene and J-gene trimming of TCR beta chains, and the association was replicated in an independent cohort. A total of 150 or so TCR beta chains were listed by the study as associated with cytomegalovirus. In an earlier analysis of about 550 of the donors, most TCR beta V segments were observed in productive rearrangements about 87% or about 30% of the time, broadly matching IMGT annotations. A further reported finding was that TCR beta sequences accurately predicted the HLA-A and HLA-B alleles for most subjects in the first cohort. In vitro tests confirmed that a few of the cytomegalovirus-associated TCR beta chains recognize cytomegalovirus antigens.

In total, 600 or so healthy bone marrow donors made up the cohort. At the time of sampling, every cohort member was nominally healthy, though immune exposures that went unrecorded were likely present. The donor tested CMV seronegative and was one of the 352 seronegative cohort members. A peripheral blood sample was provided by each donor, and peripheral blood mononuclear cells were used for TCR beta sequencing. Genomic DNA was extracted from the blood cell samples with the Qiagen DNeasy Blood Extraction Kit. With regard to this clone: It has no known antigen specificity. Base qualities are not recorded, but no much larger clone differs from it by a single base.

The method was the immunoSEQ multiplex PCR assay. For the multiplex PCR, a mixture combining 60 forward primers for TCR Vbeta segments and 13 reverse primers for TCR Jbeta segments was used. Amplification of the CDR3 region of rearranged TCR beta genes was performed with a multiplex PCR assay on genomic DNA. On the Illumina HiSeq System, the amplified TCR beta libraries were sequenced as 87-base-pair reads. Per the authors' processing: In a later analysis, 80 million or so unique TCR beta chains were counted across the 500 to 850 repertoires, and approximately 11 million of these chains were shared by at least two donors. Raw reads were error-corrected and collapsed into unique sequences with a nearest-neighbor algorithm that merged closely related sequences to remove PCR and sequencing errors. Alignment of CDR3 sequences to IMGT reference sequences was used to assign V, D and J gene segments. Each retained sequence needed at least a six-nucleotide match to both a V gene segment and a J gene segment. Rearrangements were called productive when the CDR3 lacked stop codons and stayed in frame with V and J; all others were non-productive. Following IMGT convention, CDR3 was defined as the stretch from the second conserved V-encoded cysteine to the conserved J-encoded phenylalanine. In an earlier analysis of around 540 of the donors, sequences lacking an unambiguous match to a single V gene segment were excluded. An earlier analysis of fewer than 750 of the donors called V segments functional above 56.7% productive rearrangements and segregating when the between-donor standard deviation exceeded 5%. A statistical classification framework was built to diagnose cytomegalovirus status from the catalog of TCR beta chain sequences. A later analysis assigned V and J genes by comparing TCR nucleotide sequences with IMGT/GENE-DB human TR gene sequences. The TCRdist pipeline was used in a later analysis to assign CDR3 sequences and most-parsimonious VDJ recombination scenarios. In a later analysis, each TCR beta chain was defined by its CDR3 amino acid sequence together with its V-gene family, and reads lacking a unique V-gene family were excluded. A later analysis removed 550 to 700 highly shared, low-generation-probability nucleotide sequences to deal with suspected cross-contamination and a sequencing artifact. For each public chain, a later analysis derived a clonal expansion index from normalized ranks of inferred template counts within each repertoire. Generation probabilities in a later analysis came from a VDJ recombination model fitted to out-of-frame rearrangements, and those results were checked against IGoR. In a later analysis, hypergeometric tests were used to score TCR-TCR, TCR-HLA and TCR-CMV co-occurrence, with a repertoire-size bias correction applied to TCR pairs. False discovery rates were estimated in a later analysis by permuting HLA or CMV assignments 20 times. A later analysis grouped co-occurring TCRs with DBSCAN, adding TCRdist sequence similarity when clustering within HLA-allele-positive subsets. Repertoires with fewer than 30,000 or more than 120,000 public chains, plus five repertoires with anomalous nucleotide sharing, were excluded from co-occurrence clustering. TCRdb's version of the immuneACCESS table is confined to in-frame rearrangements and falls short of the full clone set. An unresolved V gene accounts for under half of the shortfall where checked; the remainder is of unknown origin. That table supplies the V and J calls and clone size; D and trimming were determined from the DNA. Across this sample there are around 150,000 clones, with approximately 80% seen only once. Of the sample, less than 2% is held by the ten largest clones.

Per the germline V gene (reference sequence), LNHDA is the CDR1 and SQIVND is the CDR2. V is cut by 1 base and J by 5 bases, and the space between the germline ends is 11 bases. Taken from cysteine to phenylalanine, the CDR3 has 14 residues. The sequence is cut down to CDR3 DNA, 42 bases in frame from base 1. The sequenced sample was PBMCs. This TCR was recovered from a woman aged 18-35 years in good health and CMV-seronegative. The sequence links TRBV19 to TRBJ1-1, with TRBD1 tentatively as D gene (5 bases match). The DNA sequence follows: TGTGCCAGTAGTATAGGGCCCAGGGTGACTGAAGCTTTCTTT. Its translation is CASSIGPRVTEAFF.